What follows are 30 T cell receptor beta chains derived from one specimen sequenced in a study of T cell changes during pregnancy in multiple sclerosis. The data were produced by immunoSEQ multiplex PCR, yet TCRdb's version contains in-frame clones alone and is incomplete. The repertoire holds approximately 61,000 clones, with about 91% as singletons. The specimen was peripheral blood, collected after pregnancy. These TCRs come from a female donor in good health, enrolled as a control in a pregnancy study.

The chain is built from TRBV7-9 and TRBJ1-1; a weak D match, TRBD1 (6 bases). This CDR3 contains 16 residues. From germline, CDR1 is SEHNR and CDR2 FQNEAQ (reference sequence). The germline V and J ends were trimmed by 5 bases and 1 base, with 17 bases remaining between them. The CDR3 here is CASSPRAGTPNTEAFF. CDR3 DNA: TGTGCCAGCAGCCCAAGAGCCGGGACACCGAACACTGAAGCTTTCTTT.

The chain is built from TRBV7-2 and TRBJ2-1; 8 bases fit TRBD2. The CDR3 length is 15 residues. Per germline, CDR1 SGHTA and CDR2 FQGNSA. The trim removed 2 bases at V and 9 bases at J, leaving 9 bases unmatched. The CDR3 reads CASSLNPGGRGEQFF. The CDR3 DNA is TGTGCCAGCAGCTTAAATCCGGGAGGGAGGGGTGAGCAGTTCTTC.

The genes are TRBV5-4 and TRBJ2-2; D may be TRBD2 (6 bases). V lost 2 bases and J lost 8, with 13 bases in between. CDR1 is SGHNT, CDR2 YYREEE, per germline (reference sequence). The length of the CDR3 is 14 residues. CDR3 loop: CASSFPGRGGELFF. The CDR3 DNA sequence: TGTGCCAGCAGCTTCCCAGGGCGGGGAGGGGAGCTGTTTTTT.

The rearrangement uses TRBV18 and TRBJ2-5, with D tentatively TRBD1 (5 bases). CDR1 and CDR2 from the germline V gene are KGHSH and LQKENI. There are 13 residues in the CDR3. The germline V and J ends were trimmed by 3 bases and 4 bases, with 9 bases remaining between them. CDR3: CASSPVRGETQYF. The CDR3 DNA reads TGTGCCAGCTCACCGGTAAGGGGAGAGACCCAGTACTTC.

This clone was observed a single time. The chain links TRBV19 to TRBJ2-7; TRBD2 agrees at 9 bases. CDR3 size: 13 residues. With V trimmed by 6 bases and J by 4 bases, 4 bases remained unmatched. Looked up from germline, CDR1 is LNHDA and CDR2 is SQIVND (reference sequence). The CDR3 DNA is TGTGCCAGTAGCACCACTAGCGGGTACGAGCAGTACTTC. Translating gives CASSTTSGYEQYF.

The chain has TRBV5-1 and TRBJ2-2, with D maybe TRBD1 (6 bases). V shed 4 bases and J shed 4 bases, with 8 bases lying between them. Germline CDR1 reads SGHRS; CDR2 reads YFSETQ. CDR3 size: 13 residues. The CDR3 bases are TGCGCCAGCAGCCCACAGGGCACCGGGGAGCTGTTTTTT. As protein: CASSPQGTGELFF. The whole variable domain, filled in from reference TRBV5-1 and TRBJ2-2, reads KAGVTQTPRYLIKTRGQQVTLSCSPISGHRSVSWYQQTPGQGLQFLFEYFSETQRNKGNFPGRFSGRQFSNSRSEMNVSTLELGDSALYLCASSPQGTGELFFGEGSRLTVL.

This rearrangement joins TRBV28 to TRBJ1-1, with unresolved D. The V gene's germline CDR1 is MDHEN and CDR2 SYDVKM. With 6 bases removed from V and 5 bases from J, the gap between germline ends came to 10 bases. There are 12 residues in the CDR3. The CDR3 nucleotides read TGTGCCAGCAGGGCTTCAAGAACTGAAGCTTTCTTT. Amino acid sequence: CASRASRTEAFF.

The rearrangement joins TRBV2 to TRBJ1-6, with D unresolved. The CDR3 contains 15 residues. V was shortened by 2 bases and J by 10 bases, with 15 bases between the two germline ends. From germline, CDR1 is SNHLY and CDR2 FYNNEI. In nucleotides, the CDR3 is TGTGCCAGCAGTGAAAGGCAGGCCGGGAGCTCACCCCTCCACTTT. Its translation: CASSERQAGSSPLHF.

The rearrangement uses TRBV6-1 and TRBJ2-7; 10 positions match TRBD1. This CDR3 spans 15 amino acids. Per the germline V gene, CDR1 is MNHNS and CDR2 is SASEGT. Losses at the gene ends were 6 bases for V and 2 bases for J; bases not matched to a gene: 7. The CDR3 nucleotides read TGTGCCAGCAGGGGCGCGGGACAGGGGACCTACGAGCAGTACTTC. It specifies CASRGAGQGTYEQYF.

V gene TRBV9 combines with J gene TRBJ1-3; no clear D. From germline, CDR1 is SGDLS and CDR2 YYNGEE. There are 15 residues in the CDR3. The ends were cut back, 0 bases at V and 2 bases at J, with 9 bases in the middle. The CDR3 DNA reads TGTGCCAGCAGCGTAGCAACAGAAGCTGGAAACACCATATATTTT. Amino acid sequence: CASSVATEAGNTIYF.

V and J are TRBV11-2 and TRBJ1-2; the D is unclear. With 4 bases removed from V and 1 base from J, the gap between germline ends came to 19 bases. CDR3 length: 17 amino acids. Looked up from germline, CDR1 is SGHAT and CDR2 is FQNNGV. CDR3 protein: CASSSGYEQQINYGYTF. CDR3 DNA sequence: TGTGCCAGCAGCTCGGGGTACGAACAACAGATTAACTATGGCTACACCTTC. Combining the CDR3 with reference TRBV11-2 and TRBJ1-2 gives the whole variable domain EAGVAQSPRYKIIEKRQSVAFWCNPISGHATLYWYQQILGQGPKLLIQFQNNGVVDDSQLPKDRFSAERLKGVDSTLKIQPAKLEDSAVYLCASSSGYEQQINYGYTFGSGTRLTVV.

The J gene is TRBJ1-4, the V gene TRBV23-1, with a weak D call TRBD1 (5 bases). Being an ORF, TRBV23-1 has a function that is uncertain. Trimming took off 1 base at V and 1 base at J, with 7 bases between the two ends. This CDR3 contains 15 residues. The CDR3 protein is CASSQFGGTNEKLFF. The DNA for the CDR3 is TGCGCCAGCAGTCAATTCGGGGGAACTAATGAAAAACTGTTTTTT.

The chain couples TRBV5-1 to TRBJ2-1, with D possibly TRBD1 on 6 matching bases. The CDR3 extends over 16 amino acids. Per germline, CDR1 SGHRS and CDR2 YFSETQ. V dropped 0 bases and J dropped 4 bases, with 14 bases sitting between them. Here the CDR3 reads CASSLGGGASYNEQFF. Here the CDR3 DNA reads TGCGCCAGCAGCTTGGGTGGGGGCGCGAGTTACAATGAGCAGTTCTTC.

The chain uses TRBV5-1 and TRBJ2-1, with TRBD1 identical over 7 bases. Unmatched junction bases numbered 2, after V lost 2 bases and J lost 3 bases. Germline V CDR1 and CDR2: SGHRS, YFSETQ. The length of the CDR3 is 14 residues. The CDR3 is CASSFGTDYNEQFF. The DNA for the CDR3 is TGCGCCAGCAGCTTTGGGACAGACTACAATGAGCAGTTCTTC.

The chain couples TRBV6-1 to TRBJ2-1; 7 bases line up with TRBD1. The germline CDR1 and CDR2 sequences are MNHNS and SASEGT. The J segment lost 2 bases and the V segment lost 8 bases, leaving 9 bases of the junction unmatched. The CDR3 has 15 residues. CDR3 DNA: TGTGCCAGCCAACTTTCCGGGACAGCCTACAATGAGCAGTTCTTC. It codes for CASQLSGTAYNEQFF.

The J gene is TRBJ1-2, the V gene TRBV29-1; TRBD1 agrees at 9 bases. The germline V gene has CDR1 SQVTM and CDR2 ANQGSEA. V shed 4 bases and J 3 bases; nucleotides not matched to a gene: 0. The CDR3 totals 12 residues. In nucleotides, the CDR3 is TGCAGCGTTGGACAGGGGGACTATGGCTACACCTTC. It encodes CSVGQGDYGYTF. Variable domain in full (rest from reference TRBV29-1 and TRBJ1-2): SAVISQKPSRDICQRGTSLTIQCQVDSQVTMMFWYRQQPGQSLTLIATANQGSEATYESGFVIDKFPISRPNLTFSTLTVSNMSPEDSSIYLCSVGQGDYGYTFGSGTRLTVV.

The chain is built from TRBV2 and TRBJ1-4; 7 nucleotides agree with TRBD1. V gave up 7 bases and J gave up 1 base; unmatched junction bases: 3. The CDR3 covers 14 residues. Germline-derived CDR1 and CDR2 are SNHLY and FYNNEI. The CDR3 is CASNNRGTNEKLFF. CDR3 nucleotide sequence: TGTGCCAGCAATAACAGGGGAACTAATGAAAAACTGTTTTTT.

CDR3 loop: CAISGDRGEIGELFF. For the CDR3, the DNA is TGTGCCATCAGTGGGGACAGGGGAGAAATCGGGGAGCTGTTTTTT. V usage is TRBV10-3 and J usage is TRBJ2-2; 10 bases are shared with TRBD1. Per the germline V gene, CDR1 is ENHRY and CDR2 is SYGVKD. V trimming: 4 bases; J trimming: 7 bases; junction bases outside the gene matches: 6. CDR3 length: 15 residues.

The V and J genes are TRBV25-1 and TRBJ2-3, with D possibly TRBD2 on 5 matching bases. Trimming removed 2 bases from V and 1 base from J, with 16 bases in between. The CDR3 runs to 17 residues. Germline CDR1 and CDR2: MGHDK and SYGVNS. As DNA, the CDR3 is TGTGCCAGCAGTGAAAGTACCGGGGAGTGGGGCACAGATACGCAGTATTTT. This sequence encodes CASSESTGEWGTDTQYF.

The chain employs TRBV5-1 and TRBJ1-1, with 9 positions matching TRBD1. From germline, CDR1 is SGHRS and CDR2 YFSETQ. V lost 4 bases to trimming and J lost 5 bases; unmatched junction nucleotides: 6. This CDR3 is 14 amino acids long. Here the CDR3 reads CASSPDRGGTEAFF. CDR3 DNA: TGCGCCAGCAGCCCGGACAGGGGAGGGACTGAAGCTTTCTTT.

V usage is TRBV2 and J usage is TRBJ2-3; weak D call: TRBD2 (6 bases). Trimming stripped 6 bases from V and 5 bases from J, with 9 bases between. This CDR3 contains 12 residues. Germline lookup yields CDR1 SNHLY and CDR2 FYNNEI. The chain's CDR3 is CASSLGLDTQYF. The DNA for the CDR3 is TGTGCCAGCAGCCTGGGACTAGATACGCAGTATTTT.

CDR3 residues: CASSFPRTLNYGYTF. The CDR3 nucleotides read TGTGCCAGCAGTTTCCCTAGGACTCTTAACTATGGCTACACCTTC. This chain uses TRBV28 with TRBJ1-2; D is uncertain. This CDR3 contains 15 residues. Trimming stripped 3 bases from V and 1 base from J, with 12 bases between. Germline CDR1 is MDHEN and CDR2 is SYDVKM.

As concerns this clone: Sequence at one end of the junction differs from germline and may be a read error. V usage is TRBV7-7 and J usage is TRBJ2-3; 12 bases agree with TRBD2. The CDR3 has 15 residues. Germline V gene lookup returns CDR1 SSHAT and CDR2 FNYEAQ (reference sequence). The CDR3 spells CASSLASGGADTQYF. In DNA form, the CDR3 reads TGTGCTAGCAGCTTAGCTAGCGGGGGGGCGGATACGCAGTATTTT.

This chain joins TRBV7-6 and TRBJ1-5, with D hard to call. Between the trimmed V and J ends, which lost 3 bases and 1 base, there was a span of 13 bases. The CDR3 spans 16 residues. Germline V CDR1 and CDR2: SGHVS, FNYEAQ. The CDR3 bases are TGTGCCAGCAGCTTTTTTGGCGGGAGGAGCAATCAGCCCCAGCATTTT. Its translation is CASSFFGGRSNQPQHF.

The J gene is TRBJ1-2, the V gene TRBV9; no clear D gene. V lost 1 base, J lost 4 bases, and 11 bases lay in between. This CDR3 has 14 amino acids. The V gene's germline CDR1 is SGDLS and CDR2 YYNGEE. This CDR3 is CASSVLETPYGYTF. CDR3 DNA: TGTGCCAGCAGCGTACTAGAGACCCCCTATGGCTACACCTTC.

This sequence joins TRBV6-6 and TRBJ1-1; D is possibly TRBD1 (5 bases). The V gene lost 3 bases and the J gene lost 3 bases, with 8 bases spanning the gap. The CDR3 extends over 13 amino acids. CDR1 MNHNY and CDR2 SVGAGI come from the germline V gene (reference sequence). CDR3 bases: TGTGCCAGCAGTTATCAGGGATACACTGAAGCTTTCTTT. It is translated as CASSYQGYTEAFF.

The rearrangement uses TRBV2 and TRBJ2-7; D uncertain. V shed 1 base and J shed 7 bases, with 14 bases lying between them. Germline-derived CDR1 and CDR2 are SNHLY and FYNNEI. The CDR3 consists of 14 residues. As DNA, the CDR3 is TGTGCCAGCAGTGAAGATCCGGGTTTGAGGGAGCAGTACTTC. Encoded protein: CASSEDPGLREQYF.

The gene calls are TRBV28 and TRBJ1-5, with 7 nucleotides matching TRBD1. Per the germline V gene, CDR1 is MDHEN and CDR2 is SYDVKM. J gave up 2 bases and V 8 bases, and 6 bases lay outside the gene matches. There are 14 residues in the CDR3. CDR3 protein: CASYLQGGNQPQHF. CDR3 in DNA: TGTGCCAGCTACCTCCAGGGGGGCAATCAGCCCCAGCATTTT.

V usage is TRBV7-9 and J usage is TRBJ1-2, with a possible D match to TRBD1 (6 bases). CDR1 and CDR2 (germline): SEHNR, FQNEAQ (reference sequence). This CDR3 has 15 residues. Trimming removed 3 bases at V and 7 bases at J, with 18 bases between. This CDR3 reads CASSLDSPASGGYTF. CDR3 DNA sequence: TGTGCCAGCAGCTTGGACAGCCCCGCAAGTGGTGGCTACACCTTC. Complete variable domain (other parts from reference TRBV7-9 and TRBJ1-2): DTGVSQNPRHKITKRGQNVTFRCDPISEHNRLYWYRQTLGQGPEFLTYFQNEAQLEKSRLLSDRFSAERPKGSFSTLEIQRTEQGDSAMYLCASSLDSPASGGYTFGSGTRLTVV.

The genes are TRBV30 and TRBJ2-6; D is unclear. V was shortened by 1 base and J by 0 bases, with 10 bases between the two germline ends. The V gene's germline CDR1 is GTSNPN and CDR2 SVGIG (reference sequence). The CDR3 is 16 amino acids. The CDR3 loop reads CAWSGGRISGANVLTF. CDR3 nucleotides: TGTGCCTGGAGTGGAGGTAGGATCTCTGGGGCCAACGTCCTGACTTTC.